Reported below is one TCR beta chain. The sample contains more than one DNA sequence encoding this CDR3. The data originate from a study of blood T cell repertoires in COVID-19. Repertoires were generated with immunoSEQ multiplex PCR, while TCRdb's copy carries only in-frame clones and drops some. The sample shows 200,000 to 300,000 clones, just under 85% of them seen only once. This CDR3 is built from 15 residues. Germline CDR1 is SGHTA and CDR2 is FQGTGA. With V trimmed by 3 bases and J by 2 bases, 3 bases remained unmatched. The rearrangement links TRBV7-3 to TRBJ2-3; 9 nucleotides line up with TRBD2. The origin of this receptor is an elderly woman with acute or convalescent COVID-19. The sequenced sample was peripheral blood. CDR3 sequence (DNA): TGTGCCAGCAGCTTTAGCGGGGGACCCACAGATACGCAGTATTTT. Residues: CASSFSGGPTDTQYF.